The clone carrying this T cell receptor (beta chain) has a count of ten or more. V dropped 4 bases and J dropped 3 bases, with 19 bases sitting between them. This CDR3 comprises 16 residues. Germline V CDR1 and CDR2: SGHDT, YYEEEE. TCRdb reprocessed the 5' RACE reads with MiXCR, giving one entry per CDR3 protein. The repertoire includes more than 60,000 distinct CDR3 sequences, roughly 16% of them detected once, and approximately 4.6% sits in the top ten. This sample stems from a study of T cells of healthy individuals. The TCR sequence derives from a human donor in good health. The chain employs TRBV5-6 and TRBJ1-2, with D hard to call. The CDR3 is CASSRRGVSKDYGYTF. The CDR3, as DNA: TGTGCCAGCAGCCGCCGCGGTGTTTCTAAGGACTATGGCTACACCTTC.